A selection of T cell receptor beta chains follows, all from one sample in a study of T cell responses to AZD1222 COVID-19 vaccine. Data came from immunoSEQ multiplex PCR; TCRdb stores just in-frame clones and leaves some out. The data hold about 92,000 clones, with roughly nine tenths observed a single time. The sequenced sample was peripheral blood, obtained on day 0 of AZD1222 vaccination. The origin of the receptors is an adult in good health. CDR3s include the opening cysteine and the closing phenylalanine or tryptophan. A D gene is named only where the DNA matches it firmly. The size of a clone is reported for some rows only, either as once, few or many, or as a class for expanded clones.

d_gene	abundance	j_gene	v_gene	CDR3aa	CDR3nt
.	.	TRBJ2-7	TRBV5-1	CASSLETFAYEQYF	TGCGCCAGCAGCTTGGAGACTTTCGCCTACGAGCAGTACTTC
.	.	TRBJ1-2	TRBV28	CASSLAGPNYGYTF	TGTGCCAGCAGTTTAGCGGGACCTAACTATGGCTACACCTTC
.	once	TRBJ1-1	TRBV7-9	CASSKSQGTNTEAFF	TGTGCCAGCAGCAAATCACAGGGAACTAACACTGAAGCTTTCTTT
.	.	TRBJ2-3	TRBV5-4	CASSLKVRGQVTDTQYF	TGTGCCAGCAGCTTGAAGGTGCGGGGCCAAGTGACAGATACGCAGTATTTT
.	.	TRBJ2-2	TRBV5-1	CASSLEGVQAGELFF	TGCGCCAGCAGCTTGGAGGGCGTCCAGGCCGGGGAGCTGTTTTTT
TRBD1	.	TRBJ1-1	TRBV5-1	CASSRDSNTEAFF	TGCGCCAGCAGCAGGGACAGTAACACTGAAGCTTTCTTT
.	once	TRBJ1-6	TRBV21-1	CASSKAASGGHNSPLHF	TGTGCCAGCAGCAAAGCGGCGTCCGGTGGCCATAATTCACCCCTCCACTTT
.	once	TRBJ1-6	TRBV18	CASSPSRGGYNSPLHF	TGTGCCAGCTCACCTTCCCGAGGGGGATATAATTCACCCCTCCACTTT
.	.	TRBJ1-6	TRBV3-1/TRBV3-2	CASSQTTGSNSPLHF	TGTGCCAGCAGCCAGACAACAGGGTCTAATTCACCCCTCCACTTT
TRBD1	.	TRBJ1-2	TRBV2	CASKNGAGGFYGYTF	TGTGCCAGCAAAAATGGCGCAGGGGGCTTCTATGGCTACACCTTC
.	.	TRBJ1-3	TRBV5-6	CASSRDYSSGNTIYF	TGTGCCAGCAGCCGGGACTACTCCTCTGGAAACACCATATATTTT
TRBD1	.	TRBJ1-1	TRBV5-6	CASSLAWGQDWRDTEAFF	TGTGCCAGCAGCTTGGCCTGGGGACAGGACTGGAGGGACACTGAAGCTTTCTTT
.	.	TRBJ2-5	TRBV19	CASSAHRDQETQYF	TGTGCCAGTAGTGCCCACCGGGACCAAGAGACCCAGTACTTC
.	once	TRBJ1-5	TRBV4-2	CASSQGGGSNQPQHF	TGTGCCAGCAGCCAAGGGGGGGGAAGCAATCAGCCCCAGCATTTT
.	few	TRBJ2-5	TRBV5-6	CASSRTGTETQYF	TGTGCCAGCAGCAGGACGGGTACGGAGACCCAGTACTTC
TRBD1	.	TRBJ1-1	TRBV7-2	CASSLDGTGETEAFF	TGTGCCAGCAGCTTAGACGGGACAGGGGAGACTGAAGCTTTCTTT
TRBD2	.	TRBJ2-5	TRBV5-1	CASSLGPGLAGETQYF	TGCGCCAGCAGCTTGGGTCCGGGACTAGCAGGAGAGACCCAGTACTTC
.	.	TRBJ1-1	TRBV5-1	CASSLQTGSTEAFF	TGCGCCAGCAGCTTACAAACAGGGAGCACTGAAGCTTTCTTT
.	.	TRBJ1-1	TRBV10-3	CAISEGVNTEAFF	TGTGCCATCAGTGAGGGGGTGAACACTGAAGCTTTCTTT
TRBD2	once	TRBJ2-1	TRBV6-2/TRBV6-3	CASSRTSGGQGSGEQFF	TGTGCCAGCAGTCGGACTAGCGGGGGCCAGGGGAGTGGTGAGCAGTTCTTC
TRBD2	.	TRBJ2-3	TRBV6-4	CASSDWAGGPTDTQYF	TGTGCCAGCAGTGACTGGGCGGGGGGCCCCACAGATACGCAGTATTTT
.	.	TRBJ1-2	TRBV19	CASSNRVRGDYGYTF	TGTGCCAGTAGTAACAGGGTCCGGGGGGACTATGGCTACACCTTC
.	.	TRBJ1-4	TRBV6-5	CASSIRGGRYEKLFF	TGTGCCAGCAGCATCAGGGGAGGTCGGTATGAAAAACTGTTTTTT
TRBD2	.	TRBJ2-3	TRBV7-3	CASSPQAGPTDTQYF	TGTGCCAGCAGCCCCCAAGCGGGACCCACAGATACGCAGTATTTT
.	.	TRBJ1-1	TRBV5-1	CASSLVPENPEAFF	TGCGCCAGCAGCTTGGTCCCGGAAAATCCTGAAGCTTTCTTT
.	.	TRBJ1-5	TRBV2	CASSVESNQPQHF	TGTGCCAGCAGTGTAGAAAGCAATCAGCCCCAGCATTTT
.	few	TRBJ1-1	TRBV7-9	CASSLSGGTEAFF	TGTGCCAGCAGCTTATCCGGGGGCACTGAAGCTTTCTTT
.	.	TRBJ1-5	TRBV15	CATSRDRGDQPQHF	TGTGCCACCAGCAGAGACCGGGGAGATCAGCCCCAGCATTTT